The 8 T cell receptor beta chains presented below share a single source sample, sequenced in a study of blood T cell repertoires in COVID-19 (dated by TCRdb to about 2020). The receptor library was made with the immunoSEQ multiplex PCR assay. Here the immuneACCESS table is served through TCRdb, limited to in-frame sequences with V and J called. Missing clones are a known gap in these copies; in checked studies unresolved V genes cover under half, and the rest lacks a known reason. For this sample there are more than 250,000 clones; about 87% appear just once. 1.5% to 2% of the sample is taken by the ten largest. Sample: peripheral blood. The receptors stem from a woman aged 25 to 39 with COVID-19, enrolled during active disease.

The chain has TRBV6-5 and TRBJ2-1, with 10 bases fitting TRBD1. The germline CDR1 and CDR2 sequences are MNHEY and SVGAGI. The CDR3 is 16 amino acids. After removal of 0 bases from V and 6 bases from J, the junction contained 5 bases not matched to a gene. In nucleotides, the CDR3 is TGTGCCAGCAGTTACTCCGGGACAGGGGCCTCCAATGAGCAGTTCTTC. Translation: CASSYSGTGASNEQFF.

V gene TRBV5-8 combines with J gene TRBJ2-7; TRBD1 might be the D (5 bases). The CDR3 spans 15 residues. Trimming took 0 bases from V and 4 from J, leaving 14 bases between them. Per germline, CDR1 SGHTS and CDR2 YDEGEE. CDR3 sequence reads: CASSLAGAGQYEQYV. CDR3 sequence (DNA): TGTGCCAGCAGCTTGGCTGGTGCAGGACAATACGAGCAGTACGTC.

The chain joins TRBV3-1 (or the pseudogene TRBV3-2) to TRBJ2-1; 10 bases fit TRBD2. Germline CDR1 reads LGHDT; CDR2 reads YNNKEL (reference sequence). The V and J ends lost 4 bases and 6 bases, in that order; junction bases with no gene match: 3. The CDR3 is made up of 14 amino acids. In DNA form, the CDR3 reads TGTGCCAGCAGCCTGGGGACTAGCGTCAATGAGCAGTTCTTC. Its protein is CASSLGTSVNEQFF.

The chain uses TRBV5-1 and TRBJ2-1, with 7 nucleotides matching TRBD1. After removal of 5 bases from V and 5 bases from J, the junction contained 7 bases not matched to a gene. Germline V gives CDR1 SGHRS, CDR2 YFSETQ. The CDR3 length is 14 residues. The CDR3 DNA is TGCGCCAGCAGTAGGGACAGATTAAACAATGAGCAGTTCTTC. Its translation is CASSRDRLNNEQFF.

V gene TRBV6-2 or TRBV6-3 combines with J gene TRBJ2-3; D is ambiguous. The CDR3 is made up of 12 amino acids. V gave up 6 bases and J gave up 2 bases, with 6 bases separating them. Germline-derived CDR1 and CDR2 are MNHEY and SVGEGT. This CDR3 reads CASSHLTDTQYF. The CDR3 coding sequence is TGTGCCAGCAGCCATCTCACAGATACGCAGTATTTT.

A few counts support this clone. V gene TRBV6-1 combines with J gene TRBJ1-2; possible D gene TRBD1, 5 bases. CDR1 is MNHNS, CDR2 SASEGT, per germline. Deletions cut 2 bases from V and 2 bases from J, with 6 bases between. This CDR3 contains 13 residues. In DNA form, the CDR3 reads TGTGCCAGCAGTGAACAGGGAAACTATGGCTACACCTTC. This codes for CASSEQGNYGYTF.

The chain uses TRBV4-1 and TRBJ2-1, with TRBD1 as a possible D gene (5 bases). This CDR3 is built from 17 residues. V lost 0 bases and J 7 bases, leaving 19 bases between the germline ends. The germline V gene encodes CDR1 MGHRA and CDR2 YSYEKL. The CDR3 DNA sequence: TGCGCCAGCAGCCAAGATCGTGTGCCCGTCAGGGTAAATGAGCAGTTCTTC. It translates to CASSQDRVPVRVNEQFF.

This clone turned up a few times. J is TRBJ1-5 and V is TRBV28, with TRBD1 matching over 7 bases. J lost 2 bases, V lost 6 bases, and 7 bases had no gene match. From germline, CDR1 is MDHEN and CDR2 SYDVKM. The CDR3 contains 15 residues. CDR3 sequence reads: CASRKPQGGNQPQHF. The CDR3 nucleotides read TGTGCCAGCAGGAAACCCCAGGGGGGCAATCAGCCCCAGCATTTT.